These 22 T cell receptor beta chains were sequenced from one sample in a study of T-cell reconstitution after alpha-beta-depleted transplantation in children. Preparation of the TCRbeta library used unique molecular identifiers. Via MiXCR, TCRdb re-called the PCR reads, giving one row per CDR3 protein. This table has under 750,000 distinct CDR3 sequences, under 25% appearing once. Specimen: PBMCs, mostly from graft donor cells, collected 360 days after TCRalphabeta/CD19-depleted stem cell transplant. These TCRs come from a boy under two years old who had a stem cell transplant for acute myeloid leukemia, so the T cells may come from the graft donor.

There are many counts of this clonotype. The V and J genes are TRBV6-5 and TRBJ1-3; D is ambiguous. This CDR3 spans 15 amino acids. Germline V lookup: CDR1 MNHEY, CDR2 SVGAGI. Trimming shortened V by 2 bases and J by 0 bases, and 8 bases separated the two germline ends. CDR3 nucleotides: TGTGCCAGCAGTTACGCACCCGGCTCTGGAAACACCATATATTTT. Protein sequence: CASSYAPGSGNTIYF.

This clonotype was seen more than once but under ten times. The chain recombines TRBV27 with TRBJ2-3; D is ambiguous. This CDR3 is built from 16 residues. Germline V CDR1 and CDR2: MNHEY, SMNVEV (reference sequence). Trimming removed 0 bases at V and 0 bases at J, with 10 bases between. This CDR3 reads CASSLSSMISTDTQYF. CDR3 DNA: TGTGCCAGCAGTTTATCGAGTATGATCAGCACAGATACGCAGTATTTT.

The chain links TRBV29-1 to TRBJ1-2; TRBD1 agrees at 9 bases. Losses at the gene ends were 3 bases for V and 3 bases for J; bases not matched to a gene: 5. The CDR3 has 14 residues. Germline V gene data show CDR1 as SQVTM and CDR2 as ANQGSEA. The CDR3 DNA is TGCAGCGTTGACGGGACAGGGATGGACTATGGCTACACCTTC. It yields the protein CSVDGTGMDYGYTF.

Ten or more counts support this clonotype. The V call is TRBV15, the J call TRBJ2-7; maybe TRBD2 (6 bases). V was pared by 4 bases and J by 4 bases, with 14 bases between. The length of the CDR3 is 14 residues. Germline CDR1 and CDR2: LNHNV and YYDKDF (reference sequence). The CDR3 DNA reads TGTGCCACCAGCATCTACGGGGGAACTTACGAGCAGTACTTC. Its protein is CATSIYGGTYEQYF.

Many counts were recorded for this clonotype. V usage is TRBV12-3 or TRBV12-4 and J usage is TRBJ2-5, with D perhaps TRBD2 (6 bases). V was trimmed by 8 bases and J by 1 base, leaving 8 bases between them. The CDR3 has 12 amino acids. In nucleotides, the CDR3 is TGTGCCAGCGGGGGACTCCAAGAGACCCAGTACTTC. This codes for CASGGLQETQYF.

This sequence joins TRBV27 and TRBJ2-1; a possible D gene is TRBD1 (5 bases). V shed 2 bases and J shed 5 bases, with 10 bases lying between them. The CDR3 loop spans 14 amino acids. Germline V lookup: CDR1 MNHEY, CDR2 SMNVEV (reference sequence). CDR3 coding DNA: TGTGCCAGCAGTTTAGAGCCAGGGCACAATGAGCAGTTCTTC. It specifies CASSLEPGHNEQFF.

J is TRBJ2-5 and V is TRBV7-2; D gene uncertain. Germline V gives CDR1 SGHTA, CDR2 FQGNSA. V lost 7 bases and J 5 bases, leaving 11 bases between the germline ends. The CDR3 covers 12 residues. The CDR3 sequence: CASTLLRETQYF. DNA for the CDR3: TGTGCCAGCACCCTACTGAGGGAGACCCAGTACTTC. Together with reference TRBV7-2 and TRBJ2-5, the CDR3 gives the full variable domain: GAGVSQSPSNKVTEKGKDVELRCDPISGHTALYWYRQSLGQGLEFLIYFQGNSAPDKSGLPSDRFSAERTGGSVSTLTIQRTQQEDSAVYLCASTLLRETQYFGPGTRLLVL.

Regarding this clonotype: At one boundary the junction diverges from the germline segment, which might be a read error. This chain connects TRBV6-2 or TRBV6-3 to TRBJ2-5; a possible D gene is TRBD2 (6 bases). Germline V gives CDR1 MNHEY, CDR2 SVGEGT. This CDR3 is built from 14 residues. CDR3 loop: CASSHSGLKETQYF. CDR3 nucleotides: TGTGCCAGCAGTCACTCGGGACTTAAAGAGACCCAGTACTTC.

Ten or more counts support this clonotype. J is TRBJ2-2 and V is TRBV9; D is unresolved. The CDR3 contains 13 residues. Trimming stripped 4 bases from V and 2 bases from J, with 6 bases between. Germline loops: CDR1 SGDLS, CDR2 YYNGEE. The CDR3, as DNA: TGTGCCAGCAGCCCCCGCAACACCGGGGAGCTGTTTTTT. This encodes CASSPRNTGELFF.

This clonotype was counted a few times. The genes are TRBV19 and TRBJ1-6, with a tentative D call TRBD1 (6 bases). Germline-derived CDR1 and CDR2 are LNHDA and SQIVND (reference sequence). The CDR3 has 16 residues. V lost 3 bases and J lost 6, with 15 bases in between. The CDR3 nucleotides read TGTGCCAGTAGTATTGGATCTGGACAGCCTAATTCACCCCTCCACTTT. Protein: CASSIGSGQPNSPLHF.

This clonotype was counted a few times. The chain joins TRBV10-3 to TRBJ1-1; D is ambiguous. CDR1 ENHRY and CDR2 SYGVKD come from the germline V gene. The CDR3 totals 14 residues. V was cut by 4 bases and J by 1 base, with 10 bases left in between. This CDR3 reads CAISAIDGNTEAFF. CDR3 DNA sequence: TGTGCCATCAGTGCGATCGACGGGAACACTGAAGCTTTCTTT.

This clonotype was recorded many times. This rearrangement joins TRBV6-1 to TRBJ2-7; 8 bases fit TRBD1. CDR1 is MNHNS and CDR2 is SASEGT in the germline V gene. With V trimmed by 3 bases and J by 6 bases, 10 bases remained unmatched. CDR3 length: 15 amino acids. In DNA, the CDR3 is TGTGCCAGCAGTGACAGGTTAAACCAGGGGGCCGAGCAGTACTTC. This sequence encodes CASSDRLNQGAEQYF.

The gene calls are TRBV12-3 or TRBV12-4 and TRBJ2-1; possibly TRBD1 for D (6 bases). CDR3 length: 15 residues. The germline V and J ends were trimmed by 3 bases and 4 bases, with 13 bases remaining between them. The CDR3 sequence is CASSFYPQGYNEQFF. The CDR3 DNA sequence: TGTGCCAGCAGTTTCTATCCCCAGGGGTACAATGAGCAGTTCTTC.

The rearrangement uses TRBV5-6 and TRBJ1-2; unclear D gene. Deletions cut 0 bases from V and 6 bases from J, with 9 bases between. Germline V lookup: CDR1 SGHDT, CDR2 YYEEEE. The CDR3 has 13 residues. The CDR3 here is CASSLGVRDGYTF. The CDR3 DNA follows: TGTGCCAGCAGCTTGGGAGTACGGGATGGCTACACCTTC.

This clonotype has ten or more counts. This chain joins TRBV5-4 and TRBJ2-5, with D possibly matching TRBD1 (6 bases). The CDR3 consists of 13 residues. CDR1 is SGHNT, CDR2 YYREEE, per germline (reference sequence). Trimming cost V 3 bases and J 3 bases, with 9 bases left between them. The DNA for the CDR3 is TGTGCCAGCAGCTGGAACAGGGAAGAGACCCAGTACTTC. Its protein product is CASSWNREETQYF.

The chain links TRBV6-7 to TRBJ2-2; D uncertain. TRBV6-7 is an open reading frame, and its role is uncertain. With 6 bases removed from V and 0 bases from J, the gap between germline ends came to 11 bases. This CDR3 comprises 15 residues. The CDR3 DNA is TGTGCCAGCAGCGAGACATTGACGAACACCGGGGAGCTGTTTTTT. This translates into CASSETLTNTGELFF.

This clonotype has just a few counts. This chain joins TRBV6-1 and TRBJ2-1; 13 bases are a match to TRBD2. CDR1 is MNHNS and CDR2 is SASEGT in the germline V gene. V lost 6 bases and J lost 0; bases outside the gene matches: 5. The CDR3 consists of 17 residues. DNA for the CDR3: TGTGCCAGCAGCCGGGGACTAGCGGGAAACTCCTACAATGAGCAGTTCTTC. This codes for CASSRGLAGNSYNEQFF.

V is TRBV20-1 and J is TRBJ2-3; perhaps TRBD1 as D (5 bases). This CDR3 spans 9 amino acids. Germline loops: CDR1 DFQATT, CDR2 SNEGSKA (reference sequence). The CDR3 protein is CRTGATQYF. CDR3 nucleotide sequence: TGCAGGACTGGGGCTACGCAGTATTTT.

This clonotype was picked up a small number of times. The chain links TRBV6-1 to TRBJ2-1; 8 nucleotides agree with TRBD2. Germline CDR1 and CDR2: MNHNS and SASEGT. The CDR3 length is 13 residues. V shed 6 bases, J shed 5 bases, and the junction held 3 bases outside the gene matches. The CDR3 loop reads CASRRGGHNEQFF. The CDR3, as DNA: TGTGCCAGCAGACGGGGGGGACACAATGAGCAGTTCTTC.

J is TRBJ2-4 and V is TRBV7-6; D possibly corresponds to TRBD2 (6 bases). With 2 bases removed from V and 6 bases from J, the gap between germline ends came to 14 bases. CDR3 length: 15 amino acids. Per the germline V gene, CDR1 is SGHVS and CDR2 is FNYEAQ. CDR3 region: CASSLWSLASNIQYF. The CDR3 DNA sequence: TGTGCCAGCAGCTTATGGTCCCTAGCGTCAAACATTCAGTACTTC. Looking up the rest from reference TRBV7-6 and TRBJ2-4 gives the full variable domain: GAGVSQSPRYKVTKRGQDVALRCDPISGHVSLYWYRQALGQGPEFLTYFNYEAQQDKSGLPNDRFSAERPEGSISTLTIQRTEQRDSAMYRCASSLWSLASNIQYFGAGTRLSVL.

The chain carries TRBV4-1 and TRBJ2-7, with 12 bases matching TRBD2. V trimming: 0 bases; J trimming: 3 bases; junction bases outside the gene matches: 12. The CDR3 consists of 19 residues. Germline CDR1 is MGHRA and CDR2 is YSYEKL. CDR3 residues: CASSQDTTSGGLAFYEQYV. In nucleotides, the CDR3 is TGCGCCAGCAGCCAAGATACAACTAGCGGGGGGCTAGCTTTCTACGAGCAGTACGTC.

This clonotype was observed a handful of times. The chain links TRBV10-3 to TRBJ2-1; tentatively, D is TRBD1 (6 bases). CDR3 length: 15 amino acids. Germline V CDR1 and CDR2: ENHRY, SYGVKD. Trimming removed 7 bases at V and 7 bases at J, with 20 bases between. The CDR3 nucleotides read TGTGCCATCACCACCGAACCGGACAGAATAAATGAGCAGTTCTTC. Protein: CAITTEPDRINEQFF.